This TCR beta chain comes out of a study of cytomegalovirus exposure and HLA in healthy donors. The PCR made use of 60 Vbeta and 13 Jbeta primers. Using immunoSEQ multiplex PCR, the repertoire was profiled, and TCRdb retains in-frame clones only, with some absent. The sample's table shows about 62,000 clones. The origin of this receptor is a man between 25 and 39 years old in good health and CMV-seropositive. Input material: PBMCs.

For the CDR3, the DNA is TGCGCCAGCAGCCTTGAGGGCACTGAAGCTTTCTTT. It codes for CASSLEGTEAFF. This chain connects TRBV4-1 to TRBJ1-1; D unresolved. Germline V gene data show CDR1 as MGHRA and CDR2 as YSYEKL. Deletions cut 4 bases from V and 4 bases from J, with 7 bases between. The CDR3 totals 12 residues.